This T cell receptor (beta chain) is drawn from a study of blood T cells in healthy people across ages. It was with a sample-barcoded 5' primer and a J-beta primer mix that a second PCR of about 7 to 12 cycles was run. Each cDNA molecule was tagged by a template-switch adaptor with 12 random nucleotides. TCRdb called the 5' RACE reads again in MiXCR, with one record for every CDR3 protein. Here the sample spans some 920,000 distinct CDR3 sequences, roughly half being singletons. Trimming removed 3 bases at V and 2 bases at J, with 16 bases between. The CDR3 runs to 16 residues. Germline V gene lookup returns CDR1 KGHDR and CDR2 SFDVKD.

This sequence originates from an older woman in good health. The rearrangement joins TRBV24-1 to TRBJ2-7; D possibly uses TRBD1 or TRBD2 (7 bases each). The sequenced sample was blood. The CDR3: CATSDAGTAGTYEQYF. DNA for the CDR3: TGTGCCACCAGTGATGCCGGGACAGCGGGGACCTACGAGCAGTACTTC.